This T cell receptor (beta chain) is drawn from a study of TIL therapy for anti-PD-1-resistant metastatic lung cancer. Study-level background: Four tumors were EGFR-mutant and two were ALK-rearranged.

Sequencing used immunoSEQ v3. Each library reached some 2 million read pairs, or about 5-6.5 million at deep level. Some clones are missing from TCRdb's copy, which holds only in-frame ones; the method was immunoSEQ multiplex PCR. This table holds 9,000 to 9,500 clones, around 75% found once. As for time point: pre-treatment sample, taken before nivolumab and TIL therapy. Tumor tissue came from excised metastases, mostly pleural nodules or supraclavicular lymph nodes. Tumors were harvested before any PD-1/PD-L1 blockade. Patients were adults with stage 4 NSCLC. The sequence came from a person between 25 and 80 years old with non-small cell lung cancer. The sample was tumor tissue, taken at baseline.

CDR3: CASSINQAGELFF. The CDR3 DNA reads as TGTGCCAGTAGTATAAATCAGGCCGGGGAGCTGTTTTTT. The chain has TRBV19 and TRBJ2-2, with D unresolved. The V end lost 2 bases, the J end lost 6 bases, and 7 bases lay between the germline ends. The CDR3 consists of 13 residues. Germline V CDR1 and CDR2: LNHDA, SQIVND (reference sequence). The full variable domain, completed using reference TRBV19 and TRBJ2-2, is DGGITQSPKYLFRKEGQNVTLSCEQNLNHDAMYWYRQDPGQGLRLIYYSQIVNDFQKGDIAEGYSVSREKKESFPLTVTSAQKNPTAFYLCASSINQAGELFFGEGSRLTVL.